In this sample, the clone carrying this TCR beta chain turned up many times. The entry originates in a study of T cells in Graves' hyperthyroidism and ophthalmopathy. It was RNA transcripts that yielded the amplified TCR beta CDR3 regions. TCR CDR3 underwent first-round RT-PCR with the HTBI primer set. From the multiplex PCR reads, TCRdb called clonotypes with MiXCR, one entry per CDR3 protein. The table lists hundreds of thousands of distinct CDR3 sequences, roughly 46% of them singletons, with 8% to 8.5% in the top ten. Patients counted as stable if ophthalmopathy did not develop within 18 months. V was clipped by 7 bases and J by 4 bases, with 10 bases between them. The CDR3 has 12 amino acids. Germline CDR1 and CDR2: SGHVS and FQNEAQ.

The specimen was peripheral blood or thyroid tissue (not recorded which). The clonotype was recovered from a woman under 30 with Graves' hyperthyroidism. The chain links TRBV7-8 to TRBJ2-5; D is possibly TRBD2 (6 bases). CDR3 coding DNA: TGTGCCAGCAACGGGGAGGCAGAGACCCAGTACTTC. Encoded protein: CASNGEAETQYF.